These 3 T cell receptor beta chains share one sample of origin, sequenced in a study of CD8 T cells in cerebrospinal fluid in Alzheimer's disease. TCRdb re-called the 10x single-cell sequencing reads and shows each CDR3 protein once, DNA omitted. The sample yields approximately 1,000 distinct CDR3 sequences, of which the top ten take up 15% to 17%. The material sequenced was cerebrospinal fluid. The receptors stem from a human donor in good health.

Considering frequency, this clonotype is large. Here the CDR3 reads CATSDFGQPQHF. The chain recombines TRBV24-1 with TRBJ1-5. The CDR3 spans 12 residues. Germline CDR1 reads KGHDR; CDR2 reads SFDVKD.

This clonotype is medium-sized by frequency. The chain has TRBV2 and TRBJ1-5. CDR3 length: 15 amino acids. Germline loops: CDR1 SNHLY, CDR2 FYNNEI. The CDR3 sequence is CASSEEANPNQPQHF.

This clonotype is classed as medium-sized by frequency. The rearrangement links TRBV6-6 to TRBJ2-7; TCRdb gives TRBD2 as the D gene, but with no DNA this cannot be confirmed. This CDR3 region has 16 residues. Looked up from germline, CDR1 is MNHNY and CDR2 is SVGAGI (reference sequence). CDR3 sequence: CASSYSLFGGGYEQYF.